This TCR beta chain came from a study of cytomegalovirus exposure and HLA in healthy donors. Findings and limits, study-wide: Investigators reported more than 150 TCR beta chains as tied to cytomegalovirus.

TCRdb keeps only in-frame clones here, not all; method: immunoSEQ multiplex PCR. The table has some 330,000 clones, about nine tenths seen once. A word on this clone: The antigen is not known.

The V segment lost 3 bases and the J segment 4 bases; nucleotides outside the gene matches: 9. The CDR3 has 15 amino acids. Germline lookup yields CDR1 SGHDT and CDR2 YYEEEE. The source is a woman between 18 and 29 years old in good health and CMV-seronegative. The gene calls are TRBV5-6 and TRBJ1-2, with 7 bases lining up with TRBD1. Source material: PBMCs. As DNA, the CDR3 is TGTGCCAGCAGCTACAGACAGGGTGGTAGCTATGGCTACACCTTC. It translates to CASSYRQGGSYGYTF.